The TCR beta chain described here comes from a study of spatial heterogeneity in lung cancer. This clonotype was picked up a small number of times. TCRdb reanalysed the 5' RACE reads using MiXCR and keeps one entry per CDR3 protein. The sample includes some 47,000 distinct CDR3 sequences, approximately 7% of them seen just once. Deletions cut 5 bases from V and 0 bases from J, with 18 bases between. The CDR3 covers 16 residues. Germline V gene sequence: CDR1 SGHRS, CDR2 YFSETQ. Time point reported: sample taken at primary tumor resection. TCRs were sequenced from unsorted whole RNA of tumor, nontumor lung or PBMC. The donors comprised about 70 untreated early-stage non-small cell lung cancer patients.

This chain joins TRBV5-1 and TRBJ2-7; tentative D call: TRBD2 (6 bases). This clonotype was sampled from a female donor with early-stage non-small cell lung cancer. The specimen comprised PBMCs, sampled at surgery. CDR3 nucleotides: TGCGCCAGCAGACTCCATATTGCTAGCGTCTCCTACGAGCAGTACTTC. Amino acids: CASRLHIASVSYEQYF.